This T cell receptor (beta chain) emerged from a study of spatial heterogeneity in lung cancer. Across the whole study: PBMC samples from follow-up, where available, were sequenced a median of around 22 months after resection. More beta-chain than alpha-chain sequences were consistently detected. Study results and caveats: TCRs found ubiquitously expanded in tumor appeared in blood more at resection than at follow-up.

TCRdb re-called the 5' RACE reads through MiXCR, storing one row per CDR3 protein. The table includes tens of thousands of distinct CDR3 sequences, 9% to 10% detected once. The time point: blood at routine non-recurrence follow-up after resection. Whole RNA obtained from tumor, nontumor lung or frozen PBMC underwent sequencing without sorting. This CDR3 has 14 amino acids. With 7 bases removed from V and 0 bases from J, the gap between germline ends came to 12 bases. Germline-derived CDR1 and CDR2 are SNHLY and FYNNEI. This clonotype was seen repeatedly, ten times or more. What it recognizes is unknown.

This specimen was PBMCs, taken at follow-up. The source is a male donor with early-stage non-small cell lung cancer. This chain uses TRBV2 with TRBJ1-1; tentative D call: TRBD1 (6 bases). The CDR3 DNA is TGTGCCAGCACCGCAGACAGGTTGAACACTGAAGCTTTCTTT. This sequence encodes CASTADRLNTEAFF.